The 8 T cell receptor beta chains reported below all come from one sample, sequenced in a study of T cell responses to AZD1222 COVID-19 vaccine. Using immunoSEQ multiplex PCR, the repertoire was profiled, and TCRdb retains in-frame clones only, with some absent. The sample shows roughly 140,000 clones, 90% of them seen only once. The starting material was peripheral blood, obtained on day 0 of AZD1222 vaccination. These receptors originate from an adult in good health.

The gene calls are TRBV9 and TRBJ1-2; no firm D call. Germline-derived CDR1 and CDR2 are SGDLS and YYNGEE. Trimming shortened V by 3 bases and J by 1 base, and 10 bases separated the two germline ends. CDR3 length: 14 residues. The CDR3 nucleotides are TGTGCCAGCAGCGGTCTGGCGGTTAACTATGGCTACACCTTC. It encodes CASSGLAVNYGYTF.

The rearrangement uses TRBV19 and TRBJ2-5; 8 positions match TRBD1. V shed 7 bases and J 3 bases; nucleotides not matched to a gene: 4. The CDR3 runs 13 residues. The germline gives CDR1 LNHDA, CDR2 SQIVND (reference sequence). The CDR3 sequence is CASTSDREETQYF. CDR3 DNA: TGTGCCAGTACCTCGGACAGGGAAGAGACCCAGTACTTC.

The chain couples TRBV29-1 to TRBJ2-1, with D unclear. Deletions cut 5 bases from V and 0 bases from J, with 8 bases between. From germline, CDR1 is SQVTM and CDR2 ANQGSEA. This CDR3 has 13 residues. The CDR3 sequence is CSVYHLSYNEQFF. CDR3 nucleotides: TGCAGCGTTTACCACCTCTCCTACAATGAGCAGTTCTTC.

The chain combines TRBV7-8 with TRBJ1-1; D ambiguous. The V end was cut by 1 base, the J end by 6 bases, with 9 bases between. Germline V gene sequence: CDR1 SGHVS, CDR2 FQNEAQ. The CDR3 loop spans 13 amino acids. CDR3 in amino acids: CASSLDFRSEAFF. The DNA for the CDR3 is TGTGCCAGCAGCTTAGATTTTAGATCTGAAGCTTTCTTT.

There are a few counts of this clone. This chain links TRBV11-3 with TRBJ1-3; weak D call: TRBD1 (6 bases). The CDR3 runs to 15 residues. Germline lookup yields CDR1 SGHNT and CDR2 YENEEA. With 3 bases removed from V and 2 bases from J, the gap between germline ends came to 11 bases. CDR3 in DNA: TGTGCCAGCAGCTTCAGGGGTGGAACTGGAAACACCATATATTTT. Translating gives CASSFRGGTGNTIYF.

This chain connects TRBV7-2 to TRBJ2-3; 11 bases agree with TRBD2. With 6 bases clipped from V and 14 bases from J, the junction kept 16 bases outside the gene matches. Germline V gene lookup returns CDR1 SGHTA and CDR2 FQGNSA. The CDR3 consists of 15 residues. In DNA form, the CDR3 reads TGTGCCAGCAGTTCCCCGACTAGCGGGATCTTTCGGGGGTATTTT. It is translated as CASSSPTSGIFRGYF.

This rearrangement joins TRBV9 to TRBJ2-3; 11 bases align to TRBD2. The V gene end was trimmed by 0 bases and the J gene end by 4 bases; junction bases not matched to a gene: 4. The CDR3 runs to 16 residues. Germline V lookup: CDR1 SGDLS, CDR2 YYNGEE. Written as DNA, the CDR3 is TGTGCCAGCAGCGTAGGACTAGCGGGATCCGCAGATACGCAGTATTTT. This sequence encodes CASSVGLAGSADTQYF.

The gene calls are TRBV1 and TRBJ1-5; the D segment call TRBD1 is taken from the table without a DNA check. TRBV1 is an annotated pseudogene. This CDR3 region has 20 residues. The CDR3 coding sequence is TGCACCAGCAGCCAAGAAGGAATTGGGGGCAGTCGGCGCTTCAATCAGCCCCAGCATTTT. Translated: CTSSQEGIGGSRRFNQPQHF.